Each of the 11 T cell receptor beta chains below was sequenced from the same sample in a study of radiotherapy plus CTLA-4 blockade in lung cancer. TCRdb's copy holds only in-frame clones and misses some; the assay was immunoSEQ multiplex PCR. The sample shows around 90,000 clones, 80% to 90% of them seen only once. The sample consisted of peripheral blood, taken from a patient treated with radiotherapy plus ipilimumab. The origin of the receptors is a human donor with non-small cell lung cancer who had stable disease on radiotherapy plus ipilimumab.

V and J are TRBV7-8 and TRBJ1-2, with D unresolved. CDR3 length equals 15 residues. Germline values: CDR1 SGHVS, CDR2 FQNEAQ. The V and J ends lost 5 bases and 2 bases respectively, with 15 bases between them. CDR3 sequence reads: CASSPYSGLNYGYTF. The CDR3 region has the DNA TGTGCCAGCAGCCCATACTCGGGATTAAACTATGGCTACACCTTC.

V gene TRBV5-1 combines with J gene TRBJ2-3; 9 nucleotides align to TRBD1. V was clipped by 2 bases and J by 9 bases; unmatched bases: 13. Per germline, CDR1 SGHRS and CDR2 YFSETQ. The length of the CDR3 is 16 residues. The CDR3 sequence: CASSLQQGAVGPTQYF. The CDR3 DNA is TGCGCCAGCAGCTTACAACAGGGGGCGGTGGGCCCGACGCAGTATTTT.

The rearrangement uses TRBV6-5 and TRBJ2-7; D is perhaps TRBD2 (5 bases). CDR1 is MNHEY, CDR2 SVGAGI, per germline. The CDR3 has 15 residues. Trimming pared 5 bases from V and 7 bases from J, leaving 21 bases between. The CDR3 spells CASSLRASPLREQYF. In DNA form, the CDR3 reads TGTGCCAGCAGTCTTCGGGCTAGCCCCTTGAGGGAGCAGTACTTC.

This clone appeared a single time. The chain recombines TRBV9 with TRBJ2-3, with 7 bases lining up with TRBD2. This CDR3 region has 14 residues. Germline values: CDR1 SGDLS, CDR2 YYNGEE. With V trimmed by 6 bases and J by 0 bases, 4 bases remained unmatched. The CDR3 protein is CASNPGGSTDTQYF. DNA of the CDR3: TGTGCCAGCAACCCGGGGGGAAGCACAGATACGCAGTATTTT.

The rearrangement uses TRBV28 and TRBJ2-7; TRBD2 aligns across 7 bases. The CDR3 has 14 amino acids. Germline V gene data show CDR1 as MDHEN and CDR2 as SYDVKM. Trimming cost V 3 bases and J 2 bases; bases outside gene matches: 4. The CDR3 region has the DNA TGTGCCAGCAGTTTTGCTCTAGCGGCCTACGAGCAGTACTTC. It codes for CASSFALAAYEQYF.

This clone was observed once. The rearrangement joins TRBV2 to TRBJ2-7; D possibly corresponds to TRBD1 (6 bases). Germline CDR1 and CDR2: SNHLY and FYNNEI. Trimming removed 4 bases from V and 3 bases from J, with 7 bases in between. The length of the CDR3 is 12 residues. The CDR3 is CASSGQVYEQYF. Here the CDR3 DNA reads TGTGCCAGCAGTGGACAGGTCTACGAGCAGTACTTC.

This clone was seen just once. This chain joins TRBV2 and TRBJ2-7; D may be TRBD2 (5 bases). This CDR3 comprises 15 residues. Germline CDR1 reads SNHLY; CDR2 reads FYNNEI. Trimming shortened V by 3 bases and J by 1 base, and 13 bases separated the two germline ends. The CDR3: CASSDMVSGSYEQYF. The CDR3 coding sequence is TGTGCCAGCAGTGACATGGTAAGCGGTTCCTACGAGCAGTACTTC. Using reference TRBV2 and TRBJ2-7 for the parts outside the CDR3, the full variable domain is EPEVTQTPSHQVTQMGQEVILRCVPISNHLYFYWYRQILGQKVEFLVSFYNNEISEKSEIFDDQFSVERPDGSNFTLKIRSTKLEDSAMYFCASSDMVSGSYEQYFGPGTRLTVT.

A note on this clone: Additional DNA sequences in this sample encode the identical CDR3. The chain combines TRBV29-1 with TRBJ2-7; D is perhaps TRBD2 (5 bases). The V end was cut by 1 base, the J end by 1 base, with 8 bases between. CDR1 is SQVTM, CDR2 ANQGSEA, per germline. CDR3 length: 13 residues. CDR3: CSVEGRGSYEQYF. The CDR3 bases are TGCAGCGTTGAAGGCCGGGGATCCTACGAGCAGTACTTC.

The rearrangement links TRBV6-1 to TRBJ2-5; possibly TRBD2 for D (6 bases). The DNA end favors TRBJ2-7, so the J call may be wrong. This CDR3 spans 14 amino acids. Germline assignment: CDR1 MNHNS and CDR2 SASEGT. The DNA for the CDR3 is TGTGCCAGCAGCGGGCGGGGTAGCTCCTACGAGCAGTACTTC. Translation gives CASSGRGSSYEQYF.

The chain couples TRBV6-5 to TRBJ2-3; 7 bases fit TRBD2. The CDR3 runs 13 residues. Germline V gene lookup returns CDR1 MNHEY and CDR2 SVGAGI. The CDR3 coding sequence is TGTGCAGTTAGGGGAGGGCCGACAGATACGCAGTATTTT. Amino acids: CAVRGGPTDTQYF.

The rearrangement joins TRBV9 to TRBJ1-4, with D perhaps TRBD1 (6 bases). V was clipped by 2 bases and J by 7 bases, with 12 bases between them. Germline V CDR1 and CDR2: SGDLS, YYNGEE. The CDR3 extends over 14 amino acids. CDR3 coding DNA: TGTGCCAGCAGCGTTCCGGGGGCTGGTGAAAAACTGTTTTTT. As protein: CASSVPGAGEKLFF. Variable domain in full (rest from reference TRBV9 and TRBJ1-4): DSGVTQTPKHLITATGQRVTLRCSPRSGDLSVYWYQQSLDQGLQFLIQYYNGEERAKGNILERFSAQQFPDLHSELNLSSLELGDSALYFCASSVPGAGEKLFFGSGTQLSVL.